Listed below are T cell receptor beta chains from one sample, sequenced in a study of identical twins. TCRdb fed the 5' RACE reads into MiXCR, producing one record per CDR3 protein. The repertoire holds some 760,000 distinct CDR3 sequences, 15% to 20% seen once, with approximately 14% in the top ten. This same sample was also taken into another study, of T cells expressing NK-cell markers.

The sequenced sample consisted of PBMCs. Source of these receptors: a woman aged 18-30 years in good health. CDR3s include the opening cysteine and the closing phenylalanine or tryptophan. The order of the fields is CDR3 length, J gene, V gene, CDR3 protein.

len: 14
j_gene: TRBJ2-3
v_gene: TRBV10-2
CDR3aa: CASSASGRTDTQYF

len: 15
j_gene: TRBJ1-2
v_gene: TRBV25-1
CDR3aa: CASSEGAGTGEGYTF

len: 14
j_gene: TRBJ1-1
v_gene: TRBV7-2
CDR3aa: CASSLGLVATEAFF

len: 13
j_gene: TRBJ2-3
v_gene: TRBV2
CDR3aa: CASSGGLADTQYF

len: 16
j_gene: TRBJ2-7
v_gene: TRBV7-9
CDR3aa: CASSHPVTDSSYEQYF

len: 15
j_gene: TRBJ2-2
v_gene: TRBV20-1
CDR3aa: CSARSRGKNTGELFF

len: 15
j_gene: TRBJ1-5
v_gene: TRBV7-9
CDR3aa: CASSSTDYSNQPQHF

len: 12
j_gene: TRBJ2-7
v_gene: TRBV6-2/TRBV6-3
CDR3aa: CASSYAYYEQYF

len: 15
j_gene: TRBJ1-2
v_gene: TRBV6-5
CDR3aa: CASSYEGGAPRGYTF

len: 15
j_gene: TRBJ1-5
v_gene: TRBV6-2/TRBV6-3
CDR3aa: CASSHYFHRRQPQHF

len: 17
j_gene: TRBJ1-3
v_gene: TRBV6-1
CDR3aa: CASSGVSGHSSGNTIYF

len: 14
j_gene: TRBJ1-1
v_gene: TRBV6-1
CDR3aa: CASNPRTGGMEAFF